A single sample gave rise to the 20 T cell receptor beta chains below, sequenced in a study of naive and memory T cell subsets. An equimolar mix of two oligonucleotides served as the beta constant-region primer for TRBC1 and TRBC2. TCRdb reprocessed the UMI-ligation and nested PCR reads via MiXCR and lists one record per CDR3 protein. The table records over 75,000 distinct CDR3 sequences, about an eighth of them present only once. The sample consisted of central memory CD4+ T cells from blood. Every receptor here comes from a human donor in good health.

This clonotype was seen only a few times. The rearrangement uses TRBV3-1 and TRBJ2-6; no definite D call. The CDR3 is 15 residues long. Germline CDR1 LGHDT, CDR2 YNNKEL (reference sequence). Trimming left V 5 bases short and J 1 base short, with 9 bases between. The CDR3: CASSKHRSGANVLTF. CDR3 nucleotide sequence: TGTGCCAGCAGCAAACATAGGTCTGGGGCCAACGTCCTGACTTTC.

The rearrangement joins TRBV12-5 to TRBJ2-1; 9 bases map to TRBD2. Per germline, CDR1 LGHNT and CDR2 FRNRAP. This CDR3 is built from 16 residues. J was trimmed by 9 bases and V by 0 bases; bases with no gene match: 9. The CDR3 loop reads CASGLVRASGTVEQFF. CDR3 DNA: TGTGCTAGTGGTTTGGTACGGGCTAGCGGGACCGTTGAGCAGTTCTTC.

This clonotype was detected only a few times. The CDR3 DNA reads TGTGCCAGCAGCTTAAGGGATGGCGGGAGGCTGAATGAGCAGTTCTTC. Protein sequence: CASSLRDGGRLNEQFF. The V and J genes are TRBV7-9 and TRBJ2-1; the match to TRBD2 covers 8 bases. CDR1 SEHNR and CDR2 FQNEAQ come from the germline V gene (reference sequence). The CDR3 loop spans 16 amino acids. The trim removed 2 bases at V and 7 bases at J, leaving 10 bases unmatched.

This chain links TRBV6-6 with TRBJ2-7, with TRBD1 matching over 7 bases. The CDR3 spans 12 residues. V dropped 8 bases and J dropped 2; count of bases not matched to a gene: 3. Germline V lookup: CDR1 MNHNY, CDR2 SVGAGI (reference sequence). DNA of the CDR3: TGTGCCAGCGGGACAGCAACCTACGAGCAGTACTTC. It yields the protein CASGTATYEQYF.

This clonotype was seen a handful of times. The chain links TRBV10-3 to TRBJ2-1; D unclear. The CDR3 spans 12 residues. Germline V gives CDR1 ENHRY, CDR2 SYGVKD. Trimming cost V 4 bases and J 6 bases, with 7 bases left between them. CDR3 DNA: TGTGCCATCAGTGTTAACAGCAATGAGCAGTTCTTC. It is translated as CAISVNSNEQFF.

The chain is built from TRBV19 and TRBJ1-1; the D gene is possibly TRBD1 (6 bases). The germline gives CDR1 LNHDA, CDR2 SQIVND (reference sequence). This CDR3 spans 15 amino acids. The V end lost 7 bases, the J end lost 2 bases, and 17 bases lay between the germline ends. Written as DNA, the CDR3 is TGTGCCAGTATAGGATCCGGGACACCAAACACTGAAGCTTTCTTT. Amino acids: CASIGSGTPNTEAFF. The variable domain in full, with the rest retrieved from reference TRBV19 and TRBJ1-1, is DGGITQSPKYLFRKEGQNVTLSCEQNLNHDAMYWYRQDPGQGLRLIYYSQIVNDFQKGDIAEGYSVSREKKESFPLTVTSAQKNPTAFYLCASIGSGTPNTEAFFGQGTRLTVV.

Ten or more counts support this clonotype. The chain recombines TRBV30 with TRBJ2-5; the match to TRBD1 covers 7 bases. V shed 0 bases and J 3 bases; nucleotides not matched to a gene: 1. The CDR3 has 13 residues. CDR1 GTSNPN and CDR2 SVGIG come from the germline V gene (reference sequence). CDR3 sequence reads: CAWSVGTEETQYF. Written as DNA, the CDR3 is TGTGCCTGGAGTGTAGGGACAGAAGAGACCCAGTACTTC.

In its sample, this clonotype was seen a few times. This rearrangement joins TRBV14 to TRBJ2-1; TRBD1 might be the D (6 bases). The CDR3 contains 14 residues. The germline V gene has CDR1 SGHDN and CDR2 FVKESK. V lost 3 bases and J 9 bases, leaving 15 bases between the germline ends. CDR3 sequence: CASSQFQGRGEQFF. The CDR3 DNA reads TGTGCCAGCAGCCAGTTCCAGGGGAGAGGTGAGCAGTTCTTC. The whole variable domain, remainder taken from reference TRBV14 and TRBJ2-1, is EAGVTQFPSHSVIEKGQTVTLRCDPISGHDNLYWYRRVMGKEIKFLLHFVKESKQDESGMPNNRFLAERTGGTYSTLKVQPAELEDSGVYFCASSQFQGRGEQFFGPGTRLTVL.

The rearrangement uses TRBV20-1 and TRBJ2-6; possibly TRBD2 for D (5 bases). The ends were cut back, 5 bases at V and 0 bases at J, with 11 bases in the middle. Germline V gives CDR1 DFQATT, CDR2 SNEGSKA (reference sequence). The CDR3 has 15 amino acids. CDR3: CSAPSEGSGANVLTF. The CDR3, as DNA: TGCAGTGCTCCATCTGAGGGCTCTGGGGCCAACGTCCTGACTTTC.

This clonotype was seen a handful of times. The CDR3, as DNA: TGTGCCAGCAGCTCGGACACGAACACTGAAGCTTTCTTT. Protein sequence: CASSSDTNTEAFF. The chain links TRBV11-2 to TRBJ1-1; D is possibly TRBD1 (5 bases). Trimming shortened V by 4 bases and J by 1 base, and 7 bases separated the two germline ends. The CDR3 extends over 13 amino acids. Germline V CDR1 and CDR2: SGHAT, FQNNGV.

J is TRBJ2-5 and V is TRBV15, with D unresolved. V was pared by 0 bases and J by 1 base, with 6 bases between. The CDR3 is 14 amino acids. Germline V lookup: CDR1 LNHNV, CDR2 YYDKDF (reference sequence). The CDR3 reads CATSRDSSQETQYF. In DNA, the CDR3 is TGTGCCACCAGCAGAGATAGCAGCCAAGAGACCCAGTACTTC.

This clonotype was seen at least ten times. The chain joins TRBV24-1 to TRBJ2-3; no clear D gene. The germline gives CDR1 KGHDR, CDR2 SFDVKD. Trimming took off 5 bases at V and 3 bases at J, with 2 bases between the two ends. The CDR3 length is 11 residues. The CDR3 here is CATSATDTQYF. In nucleotides, the CDR3 is TGTGCCACCAGTGCGACAGATACGCAGTATTTT.

Many counts were recorded for this clonotype. The gene calls are TRBV12-3 or TRBV12-4 and TRBJ1-3, with D possibly TRBD1 on 6 matching bases. This CDR3 has 14 amino acids. V was clipped by 7 bases and J by 2 bases, with 12 bases between them. CDR3 sequence (DNA): TGTGCCAGCACCCCGGGGGCAACTGGAAACACCATATATTTT. Amino acids: CASTPGATGNTIYF.

The sample holds many counts of this clonotype. This chain uses TRBV20-1 with TRBJ1-2; a weak D match, TRBD1 (5 bases). Trimming cost V 6 bases and J 4 bases, with 9 bases left between them. The CDR3 loop spans 11 amino acids. Germline V lookup: CDR1 DFQATT, CDR2 SNEGSKA (reference sequence). Here the CDR3 reads CSAQTVYGYTF. The CDR3 nucleotides read TGCAGTGCGCAGACAGTCTATGGCTACACCTTC.

In this sample, this clonotype turned up many times. The V gene is TRBV10-3, the J gene TRBJ2-7, with D maybe TRBD2 (6 bases). This CDR3 region has 13 residues. Germline CDR1 reads ENHRY; CDR2 reads SYGVKD. V lost 4 bases, J lost 9 bases, and 16 bases lay in between. The CDR3 sequence is CAISGGEVNGQYF. The CDR3 DNA reads TGTGCCATCAGTGGGGGGGAAGTTAATGGGCAGTACTTC.

The V call is TRBV11-2, the J call TRBJ1-4; no firm D call. CDR1 and CDR2 (germline): SGHAT, FQNNGV. V lost 0 bases and J 8 bases, leaving 10 bases between the germline ends. The CDR3 has 14 amino acids. The CDR3 nucleotides read TGTGCCAGCAGCTTAGATGAGCAGACCGAAAAACTGTTTTTT. It codes for CASSLDEQTEKLFF.

There are many counts of this clonotype. This chain links TRBV28 with TRBJ1-2, with 8 bases lining up with TRBD1. The CDR3 has 13 amino acids. The germline V gene has CDR1 MDHEN and CDR2 SYDVKM. The trim removed 6 bases at V and 4 bases at J, leaving 4 bases unmatched. CDR3 amino acids: CASRTGQGYGYTF. The CDR3 bases are TGTGCCAGCAGAACTGGACAGGGCTATGGCTACACCTTC.

This clonotype has just a few counts. The chain is built from TRBV6-6 and TRBJ1-4; 7 bases match TRBD1. This CDR3 has 15 residues. J was trimmed by 8 bases and V by 4 bases; bases with no gene match: 10. CDR1 MNHNY and CDR2 SVGAGI come from the germline V gene (reference sequence). CDR3 region: CASSFAQGESEKLFF. The CDR3 coding sequence is TGTGCCAGCAGTTTCGCCCAGGGGGAATCGGAAAAACTGTTTTTT.

This clonotype was detected only a few times. This chain uses TRBV27 with TRBJ2-7; D not resolved. CDR1 is MNHEY, CDR2 SMNVEV, per germline (reference sequence). This CDR3 is 13 amino acids long. Trimming removed 2 bases from V and 1 base from J, with 6 bases in between. In DNA form, the CDR3 reads TGTGCCAGCAGTTTAAAGACGTCCTACGAGCAGTACTTC. Translating gives CASSLKTSYEQYF.

The table lists this clonotype with many counts. The V and J genes are TRBV24-1 and TRBJ2-3; tentative D call: TRBD1 (6 bases). The CDR3 is 14 amino acids. Germline CDR1 reads KGHDR; CDR2 reads SFDVKD. Trimming removed 4 bases at V and 4 bases at J, with 11 bases between. The CDR3 protein is CATSDPQGSDTQYF. As DNA, the CDR3 is TGTGCCACCAGTGACCCCCAGGGGTCAGATACGCAGTATTTT.